The clone carrying this TCR beta chain has only one observation. Its cognate antigen is unknown. Sequencing was performed with immunoSEQ multiplex PCR; in TCRdb, only in-frame clones are kept and a portion is missing. The table records about 140,000 clones, roughly 80% of them present only once. This CDR3 comprises 15 residues. CDR1 is SGHRS and CDR2 is YFSETQ in the germline V gene. The V end was cut by 0 bases, the J end by 5 bases, with 12 bases between. This sample is part of a study of radiation and T cells in renal cell carcinoma. Study-wide context: Nephrectomy followed 15 Gy stereotactic body radiation by 4 weeks. Study-wide results and limits: From baseline, blood top tumor clonotypes peaked at 2 weeks post-radiation.

Time point indicated: baseline pretreatment blood. Treatment: 15 Gy SBRT to primary tumor, nephrectomy 4 weeks later. Radiation-treated patients gave blood at baseline, week 2 and week 4. This renal cell carcinoma was of the clear cell type. This specimen consisted of blood, obtained from a patient whose treatment included radiotherapy and nephrectomy. The origin of this receptor is a woman in her 50s with renal cell carcinoma. The chain uses TRBV5-1 and TRBJ2-4, with D possibly being TRBD1 or TRBD2 (5 bases each). CDR3 residues: CASSLDGTRENIQYF. The CDR3 region has the DNA TGCGCCAGCAGCTTGGACGGGACGCGGGAAAACATTCAGTACTTC.